Listed below are T cell receptor beta chains from one sample, sequenced in a study of blood T cell repertoires in COVID-19. The table came from immunoSEQ multiplex PCR; TCRdb's copy has only in-frame clones and leaves some out. The table shows about 310,000 clones, with more than 75% occurring only once. Sequenced sample: peripheral blood. These receptors all stem from a man aged 50 or older with active or convalescent COVID-19. CDR3s include the opening cysteine and the closing phenylalanine or tryptophan. D genes are given only for firm matches. Only some rows state a clone size, as once, few, many or a class for expanded clones.

abundance: .; v_gene: TRBV5-1; j_gene: TRBJ2-3; len: 17; d_gene: TRBD1; CDR3nt: TGCGCCAGCAGCTCGACCGGGACAGGGGCCAACACAGATACGCAGTATTTT; CDR3aa: CASSSTGTGANTDTQYF
abundance: .; v_gene: TRBV5-1; j_gene: TRBJ2-3; len: 14; d_gene: .; CDR3nt: TGCGCCAGCAGCTTGAGGAGGACTACAGATACGCAGTATTTT; CDR3aa: CASSLRRTTDTQYF
abundance: .; v_gene: TRBV7-2; j_gene: TRBJ2-4; len: 15; d_gene: .; CDR3nt: TGTGCCAGCAGCATCCGGACAGGGAGGGAAAACATTCAGTACTTC; CDR3aa: CASSIRTGRENIQYF
abundance: few; v_gene: TRBV24-1; j_gene: TRBJ1-6; len: 15; d_gene: .; CDR3nt: TGTGCCACCCAGGAGGGGTTAGGTTCGGATTCACCCCTCCACTTT; CDR3aa: CATQEGLGSDSPLHF
abundance: .; v_gene: TRBV9; j_gene: TRBJ1-1; len: 15; d_gene: .; CDR3nt: TGTGCCAGCAGCCGACTTCTCGACAGGTACACTGAAGCTTTCTTT; CDR3aa: CASSRLLDRYTEAFF
abundance: .; v_gene: TRBV7-3; j_gene: TRBJ1-1; len: 15; d_gene: .; CDR3nt: TGTGCCAGCAGCCCCGGTTCCGGGTTGAACACTGAAGCTTTCTTT; CDR3aa: CASSPGSGLNTEAFF
abundance: once; v_gene: TRBV25-1; j_gene: TRBJ2-1; len: 15; d_gene: TRBD1; CDR3nt: TGTGCCAGCAGTGCCGGGACAGGGGGCTGGAATGAGCAGTTCTTC; CDR3aa: CASSAGTGGWNEQFF
abundance: .; v_gene: TRBV10-2; j_gene: TRBJ1-3; len: 14; d_gene: .; CDR3nt: TGCGCCAGCAGTGAGAGTTACCGAGGTTACACCATATATTTT; CDR3aa: CASSESYRGYTIYF
abundance: .; v_gene: TRBV30; j_gene: TRBJ2-1; len: 11; d_gene: .; CDR3nt: TGTGCCTGGGACTTAGGGAGTGAGCAGTTCTTC; CDR3aa: CAWDLGSEQFF
abundance: few; v_gene: TRBV28; j_gene: TRBJ2-1; len: 12; d_gene: TRBD2; CDR3nt: TGTGCCAGCAGGATTCCCGGGACTAGTGCGTTCTTC; CDR3aa: CASRIPGTSAFF
abundance: .; v_gene: TRBV7-6; j_gene: TRBJ2-3; len: 16; d_gene: TRBD2; CDR3nt: TGTGCCAGCAGCCGATGGACTAGCGGGAGCGCAGATACGCAGTATTTT; CDR3aa: CASSRWTSGSADTQYF
abundance: .; v_gene: TRBV5-1; j_gene: TRBJ1-6; len: 13; d_gene: .; CDR3nt: TGCGCCAGCAGCTTTACAGTTAATTCACCCCTCCACTTT; CDR3aa: CASSFTVNSPLHF
abundance: .; v_gene: TRBV9; j_gene: TRBJ2-6; len: 15; d_gene: .; CDR3nt: TGTGCCAGCAGCGGACACCCCTCTGGGGCCAACGTCCTGACTTTC; CDR3aa: CASSGHPSGANVLTF
abundance: .; v_gene: TRBV6-5; j_gene: TRBJ1-1; len: 14; d_gene: .; CDR3nt: TGTGCCAGCAAGGGCACCACGGCGGGAACTGAAGCTTTCTTT; CDR3aa: CASKGTTAGTEAFF
abundance: .; v_gene: TRBV9; j_gene: TRBJ2-1; len: 14; d_gene: .; CDR3nt: TGTGCCAGCAGCGTCGGGGGGCCCTACAATGAGCAGTTCTTC; CDR3aa: CASSVGGPYNEQFF
abundance: .; v_gene: TRBV7-9; j_gene: TRBJ1-4; len: 13; d_gene: .; CDR3nt: TGTGCCACCAACCCGACCGGGGAGGAAAAACTGTTTTTT; CDR3aa: CATNPTGEEKLFF
abundance: .; v_gene: TRBV5-4; j_gene: TRBJ1-5; len: 13; d_gene: .; CDR3nt: TGTGCCAGCAGCGTGAGGCCTAATCAGCCCCAGCATTTT; CDR3aa: CASSVRPNQPQHF
abundance: .; v_gene: TRBV28; j_gene: TRBJ2-1; len: 15; d_gene: TRBD2; CDR3nt: TGTGCCAGCAGCTCCAGCGGGGGGCAATACAATGAGCAGTTCTTC; CDR3aa: CASSSSGGQYNEQFF
abundance: .; v_gene: TRBV10-3; j_gene: TRBJ2-2; len: 15; d_gene: .; CDR3nt: TGTGCCATCAGTGCCTCACAGGGTGGCACCGGGGAGCTGTTTTTT; CDR3aa: CAISASQGGTGELFF
abundance: .; v_gene: TRBV14; j_gene: TRBJ2-1; len: 15; d_gene: TRBD1; CDR3nt: TGTGCCAGCAGTCAACAGGGGGATTCCTACAATGAGCAGTTCTTC; CDR3aa: CASSQQGDSYNEQFF
abundance: .; v_gene: TRBV4-1; j_gene: TRBJ1-3; len: 15; d_gene: .; CDR3nt: TGCGCCAGCAGCCAAGAAAGCCACTCTGGAAACACCATATATTTT; CDR3aa: CASSQESHSGNTIYF
abundance: once; v_gene: TRBV6-2/TRBV6-3; j_gene: TRBJ2-7; len: 14; d_gene: .; CDR3nt: TGTGCCAGCAGTTGGGACATGCTCTCCTACGAGCAGTACTTC; CDR3aa: CASSWDMLSYEQYF